This TCR beta chain was sequenced for a study of Graves' ophthalmopathy and Graves' hyperthyroidism. Findings of the study overall: The blood repertoire also included most expanded thyroid clonotypes above 0.001 frequency. Predictions made by the model for ophthalmopathy progression reached 70% to 71% sensitivity and around 72% specificity.

This clonotype appeared once. Its matching antigen is unknown. Scientists amplified the TCR beta CDR3 regions from RNA transcripts. The authors performed first-round RT-PCR with HTBI primers and then a second-round multiplex PCR. TCRdb reanalysed the multiplex PCR reads using MiXCR and keeps one entry per CDR3 protein. The repertoire holds 900,000 to 1,200,000 distinct CDR3 sequences, with 36% as singletons. The CDR3 spans 18 residues. The ends were cut back, 6 bases at V and 0 bases at J, with 21 bases in the middle. Per germline, CDR1 SEHNR and CDR2 FQNEAQ (reference sequence). Sequencing used peripheral blood or thyroid tissue (not recorded which). The V gene is TRBV7-9, the J gene TRBJ1-5; D is undetermined. The source is an adult man with Graves' hyperthyroidism. CDR3 DNA: TGTGCCAGCAGTGGAGCCCCCCCCGGATCTTATAGCAATCAGCCCCAGCATTTT. Its protein is CASSGAPPGSYSNQPQHF.